This record covers a single T cell receptor (beta chain). Antigen unknown. The germline V gene has CDR1 SGHVS and CDR2 FQNEAQ. This CDR3 region has 16 residues. This sample was included in a study of monozygotic twins with inflammatory bowel disease. TCRdb reprocessed the 5' RACE reads and reports one entry per CDR3 protein, with no DNA. The sample includes fewer than 550,000 distinct CDR3 sequences. The study's findings and limits: Possibly because of limited power, concordant and discordant twins showed no difference in repertoire similarity. Extra variability in the repertoires of patients may have come from differing immunosuppressive treatments.

Specimen: blood. V is TRBV7-8 and J is TRBJ1-5; there is no DNA to check the TCRdb D call of TRBD1. The receptor was isolated from a human donor with ulcerative colitis or Crohn's disease, or a healthy co-twin of an affected twin (not recorded which). CDR3: CASSTRDSPSNQPQHF.